This TCR beta chain emerged from a study of shared clonotypes between healthy human individuals. About the study: CD4 naive and memory got three plates each, CD8 naive two, CD8 memory one.

CD45RO-negative, CCR7-selected cells formed the naive CD8 fraction, which excluded terminally differentiated effector memory CD45RA+ cells. Here immunoSEQ multiplex PCR was the method, and the copy in TCRdb shows in-frame clones only, minus some. The table lists hundreds of thousands of clones, about 96% of them singletons. Notes on this clone: Its matching antigen is unknown.

Study-level findings and limits: Rarefaction exposed incomplete sorted-subset sequencing despite large depth. Clonotypes shared by all four sorted-subset donors had higher generation probabilities than non-shared clonotypes. Relative to memory subsets, naive subsets generally showed larger estimated richness.

The CDR3 is made up of 14 amino acids. Trimming left V 3 bases short and J 2 bases short, with 10 bases between. Germline CDR1 LNHDA, CDR2 SQIVND (reference sequence). The chain carries TRBV19 and TRBJ1-2; D gene unclear. The clonotype was recovered from a woman younger than 45 in good health. The sequenced sample was naive CD8+ T cells sorted from blood. CDR3 sequence (DNA): TGTGCCAGTAGTATCTGGGCCAGAAACTATGGCTACACCTTC. It codes for CASSIWARNYGYTF.